These 23 T cell receptor beta chains came from one sample sequenced in a study of identical twins. TCRdb redid the calling of the 5' RACE reads with MiXCR, one entry per CDR3 protein. The table has hundreds of thousands of distinct CDR3 sequences, roughly 9.8% seen once. The same sample was also studied in work on yellow fever vaccine responses in identical twins.

What was sequenced was CD8+ T cells sorted from blood. The receptors originated from a woman younger than 30 in good health.

The gene calls are TRBV7-9 and TRBJ1-2, with TRBD1 as a possible D gene (5 bases). The germline gives CDR1 SEHNR, CDR2 FQNEAQ (reference sequence). Trimming removed 1 base at V and 8 bases at J, with 8 bases between. The CDR3 totals 12 residues. The CDR3 is CASSLGGAGYTF. The CDR3 DNA sequence: TGTGCCAGCAGCTTAGGAGGGGCAGGCTACACCTTC.

At least ten counts were recorded for this clonotype. This sequence joins TRBV5-1 and TRBJ2-1, with 7 bases that match TRBD2. The germline gives CDR1 SGHRS, CDR2 YFSETQ. J was trimmed by 7 bases and V by 4 bases; bases with no gene match: 5. There are 13 residues in the CDR3. In nucleotides, the CDR3 is TGCGCCAGCAGCATCCGGGGGGATAATGAGCAGTTCTTC. It encodes CASSIRGDNEQFF.

J is TRBJ2-5 and V is TRBV6-1, with D maybe TRBD1 (6 bases). V dropped 6 bases and J dropped 4 bases, with 18 bases sitting between them. There are 15 residues in the CDR3. The germline V gene encodes CDR1 MNHNS and CDR2 SASEGT. CDR3 sequence: CASSLLTGMGETQYF. In nucleotides, the CDR3 is TGTGCCAGCAGCCTTTTAACAGGGATGGGAGAGACCCAGTACTTC.

This clonotype appeared many times. This chain joins TRBV4-2 and TRBJ2-3, with no clear D. Germline CDR1 LGHNA, CDR2 YNFKEQ. The CDR3 is 14 amino acids. Trimming took 6 bases from V and 6 from J, leaving 16 bases between them. CDR3 amino acids: CASRLSVEVDTQYF. The CDR3 DNA reads as TGTGCCAGCAGACTCTCTGTTGAAGTGGATACGCAGTATTTT.

This clonotype was recorded many times. The genes are TRBV6-2 or TRBV6-3 and TRBJ2-3; TRBD2 aligns across 12 bases. The CDR3 spans 19 residues. Germline V gene sequence: CDR1 MNHEY, CDR2 SVGEGT. Trimming removed 5 bases from V and 0 bases from J; junction bases left unmatched: 12. CDR3 nucleotide sequence: TGTGCCAGCAGTCACCGACGCGGACTAGCGGGAATTAGCACAGATACGCAGTATTTT. This gives the protein CASSHRRGLAGISTDTQYF.

This clonotype was seen at least ten times. The chain is built from TRBV28 and TRBJ1-1, with TRBD1 as a possible D gene (5 bases). The CDR3 has 12 residues. V lost 7 bases and J lost 5, with 11 bases in between. CDR1 is MDHEN, CDR2 SYDVKM, per germline. CDR3 sequence reads: CASTLWGTEAFF. In DNA form, the CDR3 reads TGTGCCAGCACTCTCTGGGGGACTGAAGCTTTCTTT. Full variable domain (outside the CDR3, taken from reference TRBV28 and TRBJ1-1): DVKVTQSSRYLVKRTGEKVFLECVQDMDHENMFWYRQDPGLGLRLIYFSYDVKMKEKGDIPEGYSVSREKKERFSLILESASTNQTSMYLCASTLWGTEAFFGQGTRLTVV.

The J gene is TRBJ2-5, the V gene TRBV7-9, with 9 bases matching TRBD2. V was clipped by 6 bases and J by 1 base; unmatched bases: 9. The CDR3 contains 16 residues. The germline gives CDR1 SEHNR, CDR2 FQNEAQ (reference sequence). This CDR3 reads CASSPWLAGSQETQYF. As DNA, the CDR3 is TGTGCCAGCAGTCCATGGCTAGCGGGGAGCCAAGAGACCCAGTACTTC.

This clonotype has at least ten counts. The V gene is TRBV4-1, the J gene TRBJ2-1, with TRBD1 matching 9 bases. The CDR3 is 16 amino acids. The ends lost 7 bases at V and 1 base at J; junction bases unmatched: 8. Germline V gives CDR1 MGHRA, CDR2 YSYEKL. In DNA, the CDR3 is TGCGCCAGCACCCGTAGGACAGGGGATTCCTACAATGAGCAGTTCTTC. It encodes CASTRRTGDSYNEQFF.

This clonotype was detected a few times. This sequence joins TRBV10-3 and TRBJ2-7; the match to TRBD1 covers 9 bases. The CDR3 covers 15 residues. CDR1 ENHRY and CDR2 SYGVKD come from the germline V gene. V lost 6 bases, J lost 2 bases, and 8 bases stayed unmatched. The CDR3 is CAISLTGGTTYEQYF. Written as DNA, the CDR3 is TGTGCCATCAGCTTGACAGGGGGTACCACCTACGAGCAGTACTTC.

The sample holds a few counts of this clonotype. V and J are TRBV11-2 and TRBJ2-1; TRBD2 might be the D (6 bases). The V gene's germline CDR1 is SGHAT and CDR2 FQNNGV. This CDR3 is built from 14 residues. The V end lost 1 base, the J end lost 5 bases, and 9 bases lay between the germline ends. Here the CDR3 DNA reads TGTGCCAGCAGCTTAGGCAGGAGGGACAATGAGCAGTTCTTC. Its protein product is CASSLGRRDNEQFF.

This clonotype was seen just once. It may be a read error: a sequence one base away is much more abundant. Here the CDR3 DNA reads TGTGCCAGCACCCCGATTCCCAATTCACCCATCCACTTT. It translates to CASTPIPNSPIHF. The rearrangement links TRBV27 to TRBJ1-6; D not certain. Germline V gives CDR1 MNHEY, CDR2 SMNVEV (reference sequence). The CDR3 runs 13 residues.

The J gene is TRBJ2-7, the V gene TRBV12-3 or TRBV12-4, with TRBD1 matching over 8 bases. The CDR3 contains 15 residues. Trimming cost V 6 bases and J 0 bases; bases outside gene matches: 7. CDR3: CASRPGQGGSYEQYF. Here the CDR3 DNA reads TGTGCCAGCAGACCCGGACAGGGAGGCTCCTACGAGCAGTACTTC.

Ten or more counts support this clonotype. V and J are TRBV4-3 and TRBJ1-5; maybe TRBD1 (6 bases). Trimming took off 2 bases at V and 0 bases at J, with 14 bases between the two ends. CDR1 LGHNA and CDR2 YSLEER come from the germline V gene. This CDR3 has 17 residues. Here the CDR3 DNA reads TGCGCCAGCAGCCAATTTGTACAGGGTGCTAGCAATCAGCCCCAGCATTTT. This translates into CASSQFVQGASNQPQHF.

The V call is TRBV25-1, the J call TRBJ2-4; D remains unclear. The CDR3 has 12 amino acids. The germline V and J ends were trimmed by 6 bases and 6 bases, with 9 bases remaining between them. Germline CDR1 MGHDK, CDR2 SYGVNS. The CDR3, as DNA: TGTGCCAGCAGCGCATCTGGAAACATTCAGTACTTC. Its translation is CASSASGNIQYF.

This sequence joins TRBV14 and TRBJ2-7; either TRBD1 or TRBD2 may supply D (5 bases each). The germline V gene has CDR1 SGHDN and CDR2 FVKESK. V was cut by 1 base and J by 3 bases, with 19 bases left in between. The CDR3 totals 17 residues. The CDR3 coding sequence is TGTGCCAGCAGCCAAGTGGGGTGGGTCGGGACCCACTACGAGCAGTACTTC. It encodes CASSQVGWVGTHYEQYF.

In its sample, this clonotype was seen many times. The V gene is TRBV12-3 or TRBV12-4, the J gene TRBJ1-2; D is possibly TRBD1 (5 bases). V lost 6 bases and J lost 4, with 12 bases in between. This CDR3 is 13 amino acids long. Here the CDR3 DNA reads TGTGCCAGCAGCTGGGGGGAGGTCTATGGCTACACCTTC. Translation: CASSWGEVYGYTF.

Notes on this clonotype: An end of the junction does not agree with germline; a read error may underlie this. The V gene is TRBV6-4, the J gene TRBJ2-2; possibly TRBD1 or TRBD2 for D (5 bases each). This CDR3 contains 15 residues. Per germline, CDR1 MRHNA and CDR2 SNTAGT. Here the CDR3 DNA reads TGTGCCAGCACCCAGACAGCCGCGAACACCGGGGAGCCGTTTTTT. It specifies CASTQTAANTGEPFF.

This chain links TRBV2 with TRBJ2-5; TRBD2 agrees at 13 bases. Germline V gives CDR1 SNHLY, CDR2 FYNNEI. The CDR3 length is 16 residues. Losses at the gene ends were 5 bases for V and 4 bases for J; bases not matched to a gene: 7. The CDR3 here is CASSSQLAGGRETQYF. DNA of the CDR3: TGTGCCAGCAGTTCTCAACTAGCGGGGGGGCGAGAGACCCAGTACTTC.

This rearrangement joins TRBV2 to TRBJ2-7; the D gene is possibly TRBD1 (6 bases). Germline values: CDR1 SNHLY, CDR2 FYNNEI. CDR3 length: 15 amino acids. V lost 4 bases, J lost 6 bases, and 19 bases lay in between. The CDR3 sequence: CASSGRGTQLAEQYF. CDR3 nucleotide sequence: TGTGCCAGCAGTGGTAGGGGGACACAGTTAGCCGAGCAGTACTTC.

This clonotype was counted ten times or more. CDR3 sequence (DNA): TGCGCCAGCAGCTCCCCGGCTGGGGGGGTCGATGAGCAGTTCTTC. This sequence encodes CASSSPAGGVDEQFF. V usage is TRBV5-1 and J usage is TRBJ2-1, with TRBD2 matching over 7 bases. This CDR3 spans 15 amino acids. CDR1 SGHRS and CDR2 YFSETQ come from the germline V gene. The J segment lost 8 bases and the V segment lost 3 bases, leaving 11 bases of the junction unmatched. Full variable domain (remainder filled in from reference TRBV5-1 and TRBJ2-1): KAGVTQTPRYLIKTRGQQVTLSCSPISGHRSVSWYQQTPGQGLQFLFEYFSETQRNKGNFPGRFSGRQFSNSRSEMNVSTLELGDSALYLCASSSPAGGVDEQFFGPGTRLTVL.

A few counts support this clonotype. V is TRBV28 and J is TRBJ2-2; TRBD2 aligns across 10 bases. V dropped 2 bases and J dropped 7; count of bases not matched to a gene: 7. From germline, CDR1 is MDHEN and CDR2 SYDVKM. CDR3 length: 16 amino acids. The CDR3 loop reads CASSLRVAGGLGELFF. In nucleotides, the CDR3 is TGTGCCAGCAGTTTAAGGGTAGCGGGAGGTCTCGGGGAGCTGTTTTTT.

This clonotype was seen a handful of times. V gene TRBV28 combines with J gene TRBJ1-5, with D unclear. V was pared by 1 base and J by 2 bases, with 12 bases between. This CDR3 has 16 amino acids. Germline V gives CDR1 MDHEN, CDR2 SYDVKM. CDR3 coding DNA: TGTGCCAGCAGTTTATTAGGAAGGGATGGCAATCAGCCCCAGCATTTT. This gives the protein CASSLLGRDGNQPQHF.

A few counts support this clonotype. This rearrangement joins TRBV27 to TRBJ1-1; possible D gene TRBD1, 5 bases. The length of the CDR3 is 12 residues. Germline V lookup: CDR1 MNHEY, CDR2 SMNVEV (reference sequence). Trimming took off 8 bases at V and 8 bases at J, with 15 bases between the two ends. The CDR3 sequence is CASFTGVGEAFF. CDR3 DNA sequence: TGTGCCAGCTTTACAGGAGTAGGGGAAGCTTTCTTT.